The clone carrying this T cell receptor (beta chain) has only a few counts. The antigen remains unidentified. This sample is part of a study of blood T cells in healthy people across ages. Study conclusions and caveats: Per-million-T-cell TCR beta diversity fell roughly linearly with age.

Trimming cost V 2 bases and J 4 bases; bases outside gene matches: 4. Germline V gene sequence: CDR1 MNHEY, CDR2 SVGAGI. CDR3 length equals 15 residues. Alongside a J-beta primer mix, a sample-barcoded 5' primer served in a second PCR lasting about 7 to 11 cycles. MiXCR was run by TCRdb on the 5' RACE reads, yielding one entry per CDR3 protein. The sample holds about 1.8 million distinct CDR3 sequences, around half seen once. This sequence originates from a middle-aged woman in good health. This chain links TRBV6-5 with TRBJ2-3, with 9 bases lining up with TRBD2. The sequencing sample was made of blood. CDR3 bases: TGTGCCAGCAGTTACGGGCGGGGGGGCCCAGATACGCAGTATTTT. This codes for CASSYGRGGPDTQYF.